A single T cell receptor (beta chain) is shown here with its context. Its specificity is unknown. Each subset's genomic DNA was split evenly across several immunoSEQ plates. Repertoires were generated with immunoSEQ multiplex PCR, while TCRdb's copy carries only in-frame clones and drops some. This table has just over 2,000,000 clones, 85% to 95% appearing once. V was cut by 4 bases and J by 2 bases, with 16 bases left in between. The germline CDR1 and CDR2 sequences are MDHEN and SYDVKM. The CDR3 runs 16 residues. The entry originates in a study of shared clonotypes between healthy human individuals. Study as a whole: Per donor, CD8 memory used one plate, CD8 naive used two, CD4 memory used three and CD4 naive used three. Overall study findings and caveats: Across subsets, estimated richness was generally greater for naive than for memory populations.

All of the donors resided in Nashville, Tennessee, and each was a Caucasian adult. This clonotype originated in a man aged 18 to 30 in good health. The sequencing input was naive CD4+ T cells sorted from blood. Regarding subset: CD45RA+ positively selected. This rearrangement joins TRBV28 to TRBJ2-3, with D uncertain. The CDR3 loop reads CASSWARRSSTDTQYF. The CDR3 coding sequence is TGTGCCAGCAGTTGGGCCCGCCGATCTTCCACAGATACGCAGTATTTT.